Shown below are 31 T cell receptor beta chains from a single sample sequenced in a study of shared clonotypes between healthy human individuals. Sequenced by immunoSEQ multiplex PCR; TCRdb stores in-frame clones only, minus some. Counted here are millions of clones, approximately 95% occurring once; the ten biggest clones make up around 0.4%. The sequenced sample consisted of naive CD4+ T cells from PBMCs. Subset here: CD45RA+ positively selected. These receptors were taken from a man younger than 35 in good health. Some clones in this sample may be carry-over from other donors' samples.

The count of this clone is one. The chain couples TRBV28 to TRBJ1-2; the D gene is possibly TRBD1 (5 bases). The CDR3 extends over 11 amino acids. Per the germline V gene, CDR1 is MDHEN and CDR2 is SYDVKM. The CDR3 sequence is CAIHGGYGYTF. The CDR3 DNA reads as TGTGCTATCCACGGGGGCTATGGCTACACCTTC.

The chain employs TRBV6-6 and TRBJ2-7; no firm D call. Germline CDR1 MNHNY, CDR2 SVGAGI (reference sequence). The V end was cut by 4 bases, the J end by 1 base, with 11 bases between. CDR3 length equals 14 residues. The chain's CDR3 is CASSSRSRSYEQYF. CDR3 coding DNA: TGTGCCAGCAGTTCTCGCTCCAGGTCCTACGAGCAGTACTTC.

The rearrangement joins TRBV4-2 to TRBJ2-1; D is possibly TRBD2 (5 bases). Germline loops: CDR1 LGHNA, CDR2 YNFKEQ. Between the trimmed V and J ends, which lost 0 bases and 7 bases, there was a span of 13 bases. This CDR3 contains 15 residues. The CDR3: CASSQDGLARNEQFF. The DNA for the CDR3 is TGTGCCAGCAGCCAAGACGGCCTAGCCCGAAATGAGCAGTTCTTC.

The chain is built from TRBV5-4 and TRBJ2-5; 7 nucleotides line up with TRBD2. V was pared by 10 bases and J by 2 bases, with 20 bases of the junction left unmatched. Per the germline V gene, CDR1 is SGHNT and CDR2 is YYREEE (reference sequence). The CDR3 covers 17 residues. Here the CDR3 DNA reads TGTGCCTTCAGCCCTCCTTTTCTAGCGGACCAGCAAGAGACCCAGTACTTC. Its translation is CAFSPPFLADQQETQYF. Full variable domain (rest looked up from reference TRBV5-4 and TRBJ2-5): ETGVTQSPTHLIKTRGQQVTLRCSSQSGHNTVSWYQQALGQGPQFIFQYYREEENGRGNFPPRFSGLQFPNYSSELNVNALELDDSALYLCAFSPPFLADQQETQYFGPGTRLLVL.

The count of this clone is one. V gene TRBV27 combines with J gene TRBJ1-4; no clear D. Trimming stripped 2 bases from V and 4 bases from J, with 14 bases between. Germline CDR1 MNHEY, CDR2 SMNVEV (reference sequence). The CDR3 extends over 16 amino acids. CDR3 in amino acids: CASSLIPPGSNEKLFF. The DNA of the CDR3 is TGTGCCAGCAGTTTAATCCCCCCGGGGAGTAATGAAAAACTGTTTTTT.

The chain carries TRBV4-1 and TRBJ1-5; D perhaps matches TRBD1 (6 bases). This CDR3 has 17 amino acids. Looked up from germline, CDR1 is MGHRA and CDR2 is YSYEKL. Trimming stripped 0 bases from V and 2 bases from J, with 14 bases between. The CDR3 is CASSQDRGGGGNQPQHF. For the CDR3, the DNA is TGCGCCAGCAGCCAAGATAGAGGGGGAGGGGGCAATCAGCCCCAGCATTTT.

The chain joins TRBV5-1 to TRBJ2-7, with D tentatively TRBD2 (7 bases). V shed 3 bases and J shed 3 bases, with 13 bases lying between them. There are 14 residues in the CDR3. Germline-derived CDR1 and CDR2 are SGHRS and YFSETQ. The CDR3 protein is CASSYREGDYEQYF. The CDR3 bases are TGCGCCAGCAGCTACAGGGAGGGAGACTACGAGCAGTACTTC.

In the case of this clone: Sequence at one end of the junction differs from germline and may be a read error. J is TRBJ1-2 and V is TRBV19; possibly TRBD1 for D (5 bases). Germline V gene data show CDR1 as LNHDA and CDR2 as SQIVND (reference sequence). The CDR3 sequence is 13 residues long. CDR3 nucleotides: TGTGCCAGTAGTATAGATCGGACACCCTCAACCCACTTC. This translates into CASSIDRTPSTHF.

V is TRBV7-3 and J is TRBJ2-1, with unresolved D. Germline CDR1 SGHTA, CDR2 FQGTGA. This CDR3 is 18 amino acids long. V lost 1 base and J 6 bases, leaving 22 bases between the germline ends. For the CDR3, the DNA is TGTGCCAGCAGCTTAAGACGATCCCCTAGGCCATCGGGCAATGAGCAGTTCTTC. It specifies CASSLRRSPRPSGNEQFF.

The J gene is TRBJ2-3, the V gene TRBV7-9, with 9 bases identical to TRBD1. The CDR3 loop spans 16 amino acids. Unmatched junction bases numbered 10, after V lost 5 bases and J lost 4 bases. CDR1 is SEHNR, CDR2 FQNEAQ, per germline (reference sequence). CDR3 residues: CASSQNRGHSSDTQYF. CDR3 sequence (DNA): TGTGCCAGCAGCCAGAACAGGGGGCACAGTTCAGATACGCAGTATTTT.

Here the CDR3 DNA reads TGTGCCTGGATTCGGGTCGGTCGAGATACGCAGTATTTT. It is translated as CAWIRVGRDTQYF. The chain recombines TRBV30 with TRBJ2-3; no definite D call. CDR1 GTSNPN and CDR2 SVGIG come from the germline V gene (reference sequence). The CDR3 totals 13 residues. With 4 bases removed from V and 5 bases from J, the gap between germline ends came to 13 bases.

This chain connects TRBV5-1 to TRBJ2-7; D is perhaps TRBD1 (6 bases). The CDR3 spans 14 residues. Trimming pared 0 bases from V and 5 bases from J, leaving 12 bases between. In germline, CDR1 is SGHRS, CDR2 YFSETQ. The CDR3 sequence: CASSLDRARDEQYF. The CDR3 coding sequence is TGCGCCAGCAGCTTGGACAGGGCTCGGGACGAGCAGTACTTC.

In DNA, the CDR3 is TGTGCCAGTAGTATAGGTGGGGGGCGCACCGGCTACGAGCAGTACTTC. This gives the protein CASSIGGGRTGYEQYF. The gene calls are TRBV19 and TRBJ2-7, with D perhaps matching TRBD1 or TRBD2 (6 bases each). CDR1 is LNHDA and CDR2 is SQIVND in the germline V gene (reference sequence). The germline V and J ends were trimmed by 1 base and 3 bases, with 16 bases remaining between them. The CDR3 runs to 16 residues.

As concerns this clone: The identical CDR3 is also encoded by other nucleotide sequences in the sample. V gene TRBV5-1 combines with J gene TRBJ2-1, with 10 nucleotides matching TRBD2. The CDR3 sequence is 15 residues long. Germline V gene lookup returns CDR1 SGHRS and CDR2 YFSETQ. Trimming took 4 bases from V and 7 from J; bases not matched to a gene: 8. The CDR3 nucleotides are TGCGCCAGCAGCGCCCTAGCGGGAGTAGGTAATGAGCAGTTCTTC. This sequence encodes CASSALAGVGNEQFF.

The sample holds one count of this clone. V usage is TRBV4-1 and J usage is TRBJ2-1; 10 positions match TRBD2. J gave up 12 bases and V 0 bases, and 11 bases lay outside the gene matches. The CDR3 has 16 residues. Germline V gives CDR1 MGHRA, CDR2 YSYEKL. CDR3 loop: CASSQDWASGRFGQFF. For the CDR3, the DNA is TGCGCCAGCAGCCAAGATTGGGCTAGCGGGAGATTCGGGCAGTTCTTC.

The rearrangement uses TRBV4-1 and TRBJ2-7; TRBD2 might be the D (6 bases). This CDR3 comprises 16 residues. V was pared by 0 bases and J by 2 bases, with 14 bases between. Germline V gene sequence: CDR1 MGHRA, CDR2 YSYEKL. This chain's CDR3 is CASSQDGRGITYEQYF. CDR3 nucleotide sequence: TGCGCCAGCAGCCAAGATGGGCGCGGGATTACCTACGAGCAGTACTTC.

The chain joins TRBV5-1 to TRBJ2-5; D gene unclear. Per germline, CDR1 SGHRS and CDR2 YFSETQ. This CDR3 is 14 amino acids long. V shed 0 bases and J shed 7 bases, with 13 bases lying between them. The CDR3 DNA follows: TGCGCCAGCAGCTTGGGGGATACTCTCGGGACCCAGTACTTC. Protein product: CASSLGDTLGTQYF.

The chain is built from TRBV4-2 and TRBJ2-7; D might be TRBD2 (7 bases). The germline V and J ends were trimmed by 3 bases and 3 bases, with 15 bases remaining between them. The CDR3 is 15 residues long. Germline assignment: CDR1 LGHNA and CDR2 YNFKEQ. The DNA for the CDR3 is TGTGCCAGCAGCCACAACAGGGAGGGGTACTACGAGCAGTACTTC. This encodes CASSHNREGYYEQYF.

This clone appeared a few times. The chain carries TRBV10-3 and TRBJ1-1; TRBD1 aligns across 10 bases. Germline V CDR1 and CDR2: ENHRY, SYGVKD. Trimming removed 7 bases from V and 7 bases from J; junction bases left unmatched: 6. The CDR3 is 13 amino acids. The CDR3 spells CAITTGGLGEAFF. CDR3 sequence (DNA): TGTGCCATCACGACAGGGGGCCTGGGTGAAGCTTTCTTT.

This clone has a single count. The V gene is TRBV5-4, the J gene TRBJ2-1; TRBD1 aligns across 11 bases. Germline assignment: CDR1 SGHNT and CDR2 YYREEE (reference sequence). J was trimmed by 6 bases and V by 4 bases; bases with no gene match: 12. This CDR3 is 17 amino acids long. CDR3 loop: CASSPGGQGAFGNEQFF. The CDR3 nucleotides are TGTGCCAGCAGCCCCGGCGGACAGGGGGCTTTTGGCAATGAGCAGTTCTTC.

In regard to this clone: Other DNA sequences in the sample encode the same CDR3. The chain recombines TRBV9 with TRBJ1-1, with 7 bases identical to TRBD1. The CDR3 is 14 residues long. Trimming cost V 5 bases and J 0 bases; bases outside gene matches: 4. In germline, CDR1 is SGDLS, CDR2 YYNGEE. The chain's CDR3 is CASSTGTVNTEAFF. As DNA, the CDR3 is TGTGCCAGCAGTACCGGGACAGTGAACACTGAAGCTTTCTTT.

J is TRBJ1-1 and V is TRBV7-3; the D gene is possibly TRBD1 (5 bases). The V and J ends lost 5 bases and 1 base respectively, with 23 bases between them. Germline CDR1 SGHTA, CDR2 FQGTGA. CDR3 length equals 18 residues. The CDR3 spells CASSLPGRILGENTEAFF. The CDR3 nucleotides read TGTGCCAGCAGCCTACCGGGACGGATCCTCGGAGAGAACACTGAAGCTTTCTTT.

Comment on this clone: The same CDR3 can be traced to other DNA sequences in this sample. This chain connects TRBV20-1 to TRBJ2-7; D ambiguous. From germline, CDR1 is DFQATT and CDR2 SNEGSKA (reference sequence). The CDR3 length is 10 residues. The V gene lost 5 bases and the J gene lost 1 base, with 3 bases spanning the gap. The CDR3 DNA reads TGCAGTGCTCAGTCCTACGAGCAGTACTTC. It is translated as CSAQSYEQYF.

The rearrangement uses TRBV30 and TRBJ2-3; unclear D gene. CDR3 length: 14 residues. Trimming pared 0 bases from V and 1 base from J, leaving 8 bases between. Germline-derived CDR1 and CDR2 are GTSNPN and SVGIG (reference sequence). CDR3 amino acids: CAWSVRVGTDTQYF. DNA of the CDR3: TGTGCCTGGAGTGTCCGGGTTGGCACAGATACGCAGTATTTT.

The chain combines TRBV2 with TRBJ1-1, with D unresolved. Per the germline V gene, CDR1 is SNHLY and CDR2 is FYNNEI. The germline V and J ends were trimmed by 3 bases and 1 base, with 12 bases remaining between them. There are 15 residues in the CDR3. This CDR3 is CASSDGFARNTEAFF. In nucleotides, the CDR3 is TGTGCCAGCAGTGACGGGTTCGCAAGGAACACTGAAGCTTTCTTT.

J is TRBJ1-4 and V is TRBV6-1; D possibly corresponds to TRBD1 (5 bases). This CDR3 contains 14 residues. Germline assignment: CDR1 MNHNS and CDR2 SASEGT. V was clipped by 2 bases and J by 7 bases, with 11 bases between them. The CDR3 DNA is TGTGCCAGCAGTGAATTGGAGGGGCTTGAAAAACTGTTTTTT. Residues: CASSELEGLEKLFF.

This CDR3 reads CASSQWGNQPQHF. The CDR3 DNA is TGTGCCAGCAGTCAGTGGGGAAACCAGCCCCAGCATTTT. The gene calls are TRBV6-1 and TRBJ1-5; D unresolved. V was trimmed by 5 bases and J by 7 bases, leaving 12 bases between them. There are 13 residues in the CDR3. Per the germline V gene, CDR1 is MNHNS and CDR2 is SASEGT.

The V and J genes are TRBV4-1 and TRBJ2-5; possibly TRBD2 for D (6 bases). This CDR3 is 13 amino acids long. V was trimmed by 2 bases and J by 4 bases, leaving 8 bases between them. CDR1 and CDR2 from the germline V gene are MGHRA and YSYEKL. The CDR3 here is CASSQRRGETQYF. CDR3 in DNA: TGCGCCAGCAGCCAACGGAGGGGAGAGACCCAGTACTTC.

The CDR3 is CASSYLRTSSYEQYF. DNA for the CDR3: TGTGCCAGCAGTTACCTACGGACAAGCTCCTACGAGCAGTACTTC. This sequence joins TRBV6-6 and TRBJ2-7; TRBD1 might be the D (5 bases). This CDR3 has 15 residues. V was pared by 2 bases and J by 0 bases, with 11 bases between. Germline assignment: CDR1 MNHNY and CDR2 SVGAGI (reference sequence).

This clone was recorded a few times. The sample has other DNA sequences that encode this CDR3 too. The rearrangement uses TRBV28 and TRBJ1-5; D remains unclear. CDR1 and CDR2 (germline): MDHEN, SYDVKM. The CDR3 runs to 11 residues. V lost 5 bases and J lost 7, with 6 bases in between. The CDR3, as DNA: TGTGCCAGCAGTACAGCGCAGCCCCAGCATTTT. Translating it yields CASSTAQPQHF.

The chain couples TRBV2 to TRBJ2-1, with TRBD1 matching over 9 bases. The CDR3 loop spans 15 amino acids. J lost 3 bases, V lost 4 bases, and 4 bases had no gene match. Germline V CDR1 and CDR2: SNHLY, FYNNEI. The CDR3 DNA is TGTGCCAGCAGTGTGGACAGGGGAGGCTACAATGAGCAGTTCTTC. It translates to CASSVDRGGYNEQFF.